A single sample gave rise to the 7 T cell receptor beta chains below, sequenced in a study of beta chain features in type 1 diabetes. Since all of the isolated RNA was reverse transcribed, expressed TCRB transcripts were what got sequenced. Sequenced by immunoSEQ multiplex PCR; TCRdb stores in-frame clones only, minus some. This repertoire shows 400,000 to 500,000 clones, about 15% found once; its top ten account for approximately 0.038%. The sample was naive CD4+ T cells from blood. The receptors come from a young man in good health.

The V gene is TRBV5-1, the J gene TRBJ2-7; the D call may be TRBD1 or TRBD2 (5 bases each). Trimming removed 0 bases from V and 6 bases from J, with 10 bases in between. CDR1 is SGHRS and CDR2 is YFSETQ in the germline V gene. There are 13 residues in the CDR3. The CDR3 DNA is TGCGCCAGCAGCTTGGGTGGGGGACCCGAGCAGTACTTC. It encodes CASSLGGGPEQYF.

This clone showed up just a few times. This sequence joins TRBV30 and TRBJ1-1; D is unclear. Between the trimmed V and J ends, which lost 5 bases and 0 bases, there was a span of 13 bases. This CDR3 is 14 amino acids long. CDR1 and CDR2 (germline): GTSNPN, SVGIG (reference sequence). CDR3 sequence reads: CAWVKVLMNTEAFF. The CDR3 coding sequence is TGTGCCTGGGTCAAGGTCCTCATGAACACTGAAGCTTTCTTT.

This clone was counted ten times or more. The gene calls are TRBV2 and TRBJ2-4; D call uncertain. The CDR3 is 11 amino acids. V lost 3 bases to trimming and J lost 7 bases, with 4 bases between them. CDR1 and CDR2 from the germline V gene are SNHLY and FYNNEI. This CDR3 reads CASSDLNIQYF. As DNA, the CDR3 is TGTGCCAGCAGTGATCTGAACATTCAGTACTTC.

This chain joins TRBV14 and TRBJ2-5; D is perhaps TRBD2 (5 bases). V lost 5 bases to trimming and J lost 5 bases, with 21 bases between them. Germline assignment: CDR1 SGHDN and CDR2 FVKESK. There are 16 residues in the CDR3. The CDR3 DNA reads TGTGCCAGCAGCTCGTCGTTGTGGCTAGCTCCGGAGACCCAGTACTTC. Its protein is CASSSSLWLAPETQYF.

This clone occurred a few times. This chain links TRBV5-6 with TRBJ2-7; TRBD1 agrees at 8 bases. The CDR3 loop spans 16 amino acids. Trimming removed 0 bases from V and 1 base from J; junction bases left unmatched: 6. Germline V gene sequence: CDR1 SGHDT, CDR2 YYEEEE. Here the CDR3 reads CASSLGSRGPSYEQYF. The CDR3 coding sequence is TGTGCCAGCAGCTTGGGTTCCAGGGGGCCTTCCTACGAGCAGTACTTC.

This chain joins TRBV9 and TRBJ2-1, with a tentative D call TRBD2 (6 bases). This CDR3 has 13 residues. Trimming took off 4 bases at V and 4 bases at J, with 9 bases between the two ends. CDR1 and CDR2 (germline): SGDLS, YYNGEE. CDR3 nucleotides: TGTGCCAGCAGCCAGGGACTTTACAATGAGCAGTTCTTC. It encodes CASSQGLYNEQFF. Together with reference TRBV9 and TRBJ2-1, the CDR3 gives the full variable domain: DSGVTQTPKHLITATGQRVTLRCSPRSGDLSVYWYQQSLDQGLQFLIQYYNGEERAKGNILERFSAQQFPDLHSELNLSSLELGDSALYFCASSQGLYNEQFFGPGTRLTVL.

The chain joins TRBV7-8 to TRBJ2-1; D is perhaps TRBD1 (6 bases). V was pared by 5 bases and J by 6 bases, with 17 bases between. Looked up from germline, CDR1 is SGHVS and CDR2 is FQNEAQ. The CDR3 totals 15 residues. CDR3 in DNA: TGTGCCAGCAGCCAAGACCGGGACAAGACCAATGAGCAGTTCTTC. Protein sequence: CASSQDRDKTNEQFF.